Only a few counts were recorded for the clone carrying this TCR beta chain. After removal of 7 bases from V and 2 bases from J, the junction contained 7 bases not matched to a gene. The CDR3 totals 15 residues. The germline V gene has CDR1 MNHEY and CDR2 SVGAGI. These data belong to a study of early T cells in non-severe SARS-CoV-2 infection. TCRdb analysed the 5' RACE reads with MiXCR anew, one entry per CDR3 protein. Seen here are about 28,000 distinct CDR3 sequences, roughly 4.5% observed once, and the top ten hold approximately 5.3%. The origin of this receptor is an adult who was a healthcare worker with PCR-confirmed SARS-CoV-2 infection or an uninfected control (not recorded which). Here the sequenced sample was whole blood, taken at baseline. The chain carries TRBV6-5 and TRBJ2-3; 9 bases map to TRBD1. CDR3 amino acids: CASTPGTGYTDTQYF. The DNA of the CDR3 is TGTGCCAGCACCCCCGGGACAGGGTACACAGATACGCAGTATTTT.